This T cell receptor beta chain comes out of a study of CD8+CD57+ T cells in acquired aplastic anemia. About the study: The DNA of sorted CD4+ and CD8+ cells averaged 3.2 ug.

Profiling of TCR beta VDJ combinations and CDR3 sequences used genomic DNA as template. MiXCR, run by TCRdb on the reads, gives a single entry per CDR3 protein. The table includes approximately 180,000 distinct CDR3 sequences, under 55% detected once. Study-wide findings and caveats: Shared by patients and controls, approximately 28 CD8+ CDR3s were abundant in patients.

To note about this clonotype: Its antigen is not known.

Individuals selected for sequencing had exhibited CD8+CD57+ cell expansion on flow cytometry. Severe acquired aplastic anemia was diagnosed in all patients. No therapy was given to patients before blood sampling. The CDR3 is 11 amino acids. CDR1 and CDR2 from the germline V gene are DFQATT and SNEGSKA (reference sequence). V lost 5 bases and J 5 bases, leaving 8 bases between the germline ends. The rearrangement uses TRBV20-1 and TRBJ2-3; weak D call: TRBD2 (5 bases). The clonotype was recovered from a human donor with aplastic anemia. The sequenced sample was sorted CD4+, CD8+, or CD8+CD57+ T cells (not recorded which) from PBMCs. The CDR3 spells CSARRGDTQYF. The CDR3 DNA is TGCAGTGCTCGACGGGGAGATACGCAGTATTTT.